This TCR beta chain was sequenced in a study of radiotherapy plus CTLA-4 blockade in lung cancer. The wider study: Objective responses were recorded in 15% to 20% of patients, with disease control recorded in about 30%.

As regards this clone: The antigen is unknown.

The study treated chemo-refractory metastatic non-small-cell lung cancer patients with focal radiation plus ipilimumab CTLA-4 blockade. Profiling relied on immunoSEQ multiplex PCR, and the TCRdb table lists in-frame clones only, not all of them. The sample has approximately 25,000 clones, about 73% seen once. Whole-study findings and limits: Some TCR clones had been derived from tumors. These clones expanded in peripheral blood after radiotherapy plus ipilimumab.

The CDR3 runs 19 residues. V was trimmed by 3 bases and J by 3 bases, leaving 24 bases between them. CDR1 is LNHDA and CDR2 is SQIVND in the germline V gene (reference sequence). The chain couples TRBV19 to TRBJ1-5; a possible D gene is TRBD1 (6 bases). The TCR sequence derives from a human donor with non-small cell lung cancer who had stable disease on radiotherapy plus ipilimumab. The sample was peripheral blood, taken from a patient treated with radiotherapy plus ipilimumab. The CDR3 DNA reads TGTGCCAGTAGTATGAGGCTTTTCTCCGGGACACGGGTCAATCAGCCCCAGCATTTT. Encoded protein: CASSMRLFSGTRVNQPQHF.